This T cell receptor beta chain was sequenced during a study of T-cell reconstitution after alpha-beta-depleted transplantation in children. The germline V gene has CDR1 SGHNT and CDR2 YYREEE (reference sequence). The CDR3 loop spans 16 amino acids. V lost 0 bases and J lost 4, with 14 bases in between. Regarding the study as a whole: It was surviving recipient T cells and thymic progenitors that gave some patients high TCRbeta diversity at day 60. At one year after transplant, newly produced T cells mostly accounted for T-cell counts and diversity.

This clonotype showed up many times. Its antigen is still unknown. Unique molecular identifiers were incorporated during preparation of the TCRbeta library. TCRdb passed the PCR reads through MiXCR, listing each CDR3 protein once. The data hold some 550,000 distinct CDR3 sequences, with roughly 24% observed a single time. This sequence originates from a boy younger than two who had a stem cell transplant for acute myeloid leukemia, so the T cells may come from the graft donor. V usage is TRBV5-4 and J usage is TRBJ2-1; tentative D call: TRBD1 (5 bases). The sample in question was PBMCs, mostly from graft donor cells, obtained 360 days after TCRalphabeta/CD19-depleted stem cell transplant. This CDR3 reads CASSLGRGASYNEQFF. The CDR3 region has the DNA TGTGCCAGCAGCTTGGGTCGTGGGGCTTCTTACAATGAGCAGTTCTTC.